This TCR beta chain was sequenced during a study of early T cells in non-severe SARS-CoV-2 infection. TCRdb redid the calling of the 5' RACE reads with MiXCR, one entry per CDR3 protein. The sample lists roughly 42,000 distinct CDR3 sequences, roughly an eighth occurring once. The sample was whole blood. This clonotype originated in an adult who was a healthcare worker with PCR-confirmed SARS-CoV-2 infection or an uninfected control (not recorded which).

The CDR3 is CSAPRGGANVLTF. CDR3 in DNA: TGCAGTGCTCCCAGGGGAGGGGCCAACGTCCTGACTTTC. The chain recombines TRBV20-1 with TRBJ2-6, with D tentatively TRBD1 (6 bases). V lost 5 bases to trimming and J lost 4 bases, with 9 bases between them. The CDR3 is 13 amino acids. In germline, CDR1 is DFQATT, CDR2 SNEGSKA (reference sequence).